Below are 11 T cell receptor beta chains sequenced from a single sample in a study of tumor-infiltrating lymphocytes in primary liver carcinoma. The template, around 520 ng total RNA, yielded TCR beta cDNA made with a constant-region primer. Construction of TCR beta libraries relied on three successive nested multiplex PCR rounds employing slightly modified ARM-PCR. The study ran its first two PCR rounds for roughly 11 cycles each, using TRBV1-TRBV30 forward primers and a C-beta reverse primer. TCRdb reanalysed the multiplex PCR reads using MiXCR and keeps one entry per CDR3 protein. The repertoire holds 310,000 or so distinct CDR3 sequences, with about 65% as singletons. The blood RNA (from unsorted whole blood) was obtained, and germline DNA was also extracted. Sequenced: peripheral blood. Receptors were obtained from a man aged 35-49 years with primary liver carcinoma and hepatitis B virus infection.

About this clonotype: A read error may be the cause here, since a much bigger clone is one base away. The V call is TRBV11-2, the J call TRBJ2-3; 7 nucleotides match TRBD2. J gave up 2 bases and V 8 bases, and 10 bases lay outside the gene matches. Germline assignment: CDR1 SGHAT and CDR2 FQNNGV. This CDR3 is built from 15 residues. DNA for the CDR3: TGTGCCAGCGGCTCCTGCGGGAGAATCACAGATACGCAGTATTTT. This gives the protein CASGSCGRITDTQYF.

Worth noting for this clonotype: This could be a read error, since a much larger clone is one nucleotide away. CDR3 coding DNA: TGCAACGTACAGGACCGAGGCACTGAAGCTTTCTTT. Protein: CNVQDRGTEAFF. This sequence joins TRBV29-1 and TRBJ1-1; D might be TRBD1 (5 bases). There are 12 residues in the CDR3. Germline V gene lookup returns CDR1 SQVTM and CDR2 ANQGSEA.

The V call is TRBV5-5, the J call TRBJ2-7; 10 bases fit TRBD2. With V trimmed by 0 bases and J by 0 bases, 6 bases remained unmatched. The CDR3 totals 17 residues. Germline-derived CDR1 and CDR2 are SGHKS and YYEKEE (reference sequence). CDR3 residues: CASSLDPGLAVSYEQYF. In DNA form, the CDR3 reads TGTGCCAGCAGCTTGGACCCCGGACTAGCGGTCTCCTACGAGCAGTACTTC.

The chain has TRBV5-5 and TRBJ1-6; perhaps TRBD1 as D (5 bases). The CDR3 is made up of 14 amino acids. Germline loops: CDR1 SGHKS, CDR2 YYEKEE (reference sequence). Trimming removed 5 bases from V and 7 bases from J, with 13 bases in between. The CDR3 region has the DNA TGTGCCAGCAGGTTCGACGGGGGAAATTCACCCCTCCACTTT. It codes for CASRFDGGNSPLHF.

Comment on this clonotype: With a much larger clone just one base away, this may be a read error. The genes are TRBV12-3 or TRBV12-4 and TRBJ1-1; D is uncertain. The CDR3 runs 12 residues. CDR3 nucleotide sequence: TGTGCCAGCAGTGCTCAGAACACTGAAGCTTTATTT. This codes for CASSAQNTEALF.

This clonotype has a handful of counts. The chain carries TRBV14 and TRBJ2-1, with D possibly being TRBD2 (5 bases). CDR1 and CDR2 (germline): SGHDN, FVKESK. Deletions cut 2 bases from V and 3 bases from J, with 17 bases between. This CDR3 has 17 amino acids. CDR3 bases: TGTGCCAGCAGCCAATTAGCCCCGGGGTGGCTCTACAATGAGCAGTTCTTC. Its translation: CASSQLAPGWLYNEQFF. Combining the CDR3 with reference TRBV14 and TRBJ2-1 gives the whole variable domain EAGVTQFPSHSVIEKGQTVTLRCDPISGHDNLYWYRRVMGKEIKFLLHFVKESKQDESGMPNNRFLAERTGGTYSTLKVQPAELEDSGVYFCASSQLAPGWLYNEQFFGPGTRLTVL.

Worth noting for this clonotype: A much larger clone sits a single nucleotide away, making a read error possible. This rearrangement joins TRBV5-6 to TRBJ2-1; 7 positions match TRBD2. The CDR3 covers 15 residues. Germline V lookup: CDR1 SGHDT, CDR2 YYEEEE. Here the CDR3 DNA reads TGTGCCAGCAGCTTGGGCGGGGGATCCTACTATGAGCAGTTCTTC. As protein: CASSLGGGSYYEQFF. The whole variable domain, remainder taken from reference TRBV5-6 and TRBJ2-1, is DAGVTQSPTHLIKTRGQQVTLRCSPKSGHDTVSWYQQALGQGPQFIFQYYEEEERQRGNFPDRFSGHQFPNYSSELNVNALLLGDSALYLCASSLGGGSYYEQFFGPGTRLTVL.

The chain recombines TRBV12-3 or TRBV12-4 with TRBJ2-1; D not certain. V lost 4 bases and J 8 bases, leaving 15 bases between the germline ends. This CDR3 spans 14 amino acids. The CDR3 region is CASSSMVARHEQFF. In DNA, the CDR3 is TGTGCCAGCAGTTCTATGGTGGCCCGTCATGAGCAGTTCTTC.

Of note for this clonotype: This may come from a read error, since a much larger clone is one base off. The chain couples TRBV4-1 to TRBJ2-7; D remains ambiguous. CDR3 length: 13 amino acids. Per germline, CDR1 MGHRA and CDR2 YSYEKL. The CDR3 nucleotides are TGCACCAGCAGCCAAGCTGGGTCCTACGAGCAGTACTTC. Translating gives CTSSQAGSYEQYF.

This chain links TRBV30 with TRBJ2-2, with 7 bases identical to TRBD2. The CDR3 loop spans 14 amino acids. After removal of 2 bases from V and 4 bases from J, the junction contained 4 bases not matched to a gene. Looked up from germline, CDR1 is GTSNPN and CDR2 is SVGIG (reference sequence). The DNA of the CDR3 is TGTGCCTGGAGTCCTGGACTAGTCACCGGGGAGCTGTTTTTT. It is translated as CAWSPGLVTGELFF.

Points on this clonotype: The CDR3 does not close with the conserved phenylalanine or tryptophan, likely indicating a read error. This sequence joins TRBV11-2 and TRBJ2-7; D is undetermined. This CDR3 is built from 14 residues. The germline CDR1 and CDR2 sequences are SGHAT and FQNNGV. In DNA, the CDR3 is TGTGCCATCAGCTTAACTGCAAGCTCCTACGAGCAGTACTTA. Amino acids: CAISLTASSYEQYL.